What follows is one T cell receptor (beta chain) and its context. The sample belongs to a study of CD8 T cells in Susac syndrome. Trimming removed 1 base at V and 2 bases at J, with 14 bases between. The CDR3 sequence is 16 residues long. Per germline, CDR1 SGHDN and CDR2 FVKESK. Blood CD8+ and CD4+ T cells underwent high-throughput TCR beta sequencing. Negative isolation was used for CD8+ and CD4+ T cells, and FACS enrichment was applied to TEMRA cells. The RNA input was roughly 0.45 to 1 ug, and it was reverse transcribed with random hexamers. Amplification of TCR beta CDR3 was carried out by immunoSEQ multiplex PCR, which covered 54 Vbeta and 13 Jbeta segments. MiXCR, applied by TCRdb to the immunoSEQ multiplex PCR reads, yields one record per CDR3 protein. The table includes 130,000 or so distinct CDR3 sequences, around 75% detected once.

The gene calls are TRBV14 and TRBJ1-1; a possible D gene is TRBD1 (6 bases). Sequenced: CD8+ T cells from PBMCs. The TCR sequence derives from a human donor with multiple sclerosis. The CDR3 sequence: CASSQAPGHTNTEAFF. CDR3 coding DNA: TGTGCCAGCAGCCAAGCCCCGGGACATACAAACACTGAAGCTTTCTTT.